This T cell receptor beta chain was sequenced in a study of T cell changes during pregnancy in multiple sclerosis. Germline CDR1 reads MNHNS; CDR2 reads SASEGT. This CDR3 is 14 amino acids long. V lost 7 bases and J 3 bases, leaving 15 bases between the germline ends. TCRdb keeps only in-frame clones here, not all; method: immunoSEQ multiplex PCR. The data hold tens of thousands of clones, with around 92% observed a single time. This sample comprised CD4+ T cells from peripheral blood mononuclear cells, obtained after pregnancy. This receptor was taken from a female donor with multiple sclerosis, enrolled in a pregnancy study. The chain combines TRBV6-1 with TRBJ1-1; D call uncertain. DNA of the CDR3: TGTGCCAGCATCTACTTGGGTCGGGACACTGAAGCTTTCTTT. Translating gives CASIYLGRDTEAFF.